The 20 T cell receptor beta chains below were found in one sample sequenced in a study of T cells in Graves' hyperthyroidism and ophthalmopathy. Amplification of TCR beta CDR3 regions was performed using RNA transcripts as template. First-round RT-PCR of the TCR CDR3 relied on the HTBI primer set. Using its own MiXCR run on the multiplex PCR reads, TCRdb lists one record per CDR3 protein. The repertoire holds approximately 220,000 distinct CDR3 sequences, with around 17% as singletons. Source material: blood. These receptor sequences come from a man aged 35 to 55 with Graves' hyperthyroidism.

The sample holds many counts of this clonotype. V usage is TRBV19 and J usage is TRBJ2-3; D possibly matches TRBD1 or TRBD2 (5 bases each). The CDR3 spans 15 residues. Germline V gene data show CDR1 as LNHDA and CDR2 as SQIVND (reference sequence). V gave up 4 bases and J gave up 5 bases, with 16 bases separating them. CDR3 nucleotides: TGTGCCAGTAGTAACCCCGGGACGAAGATAGATACGCAGTATTTT. It specifies CASSNPGTKIDTQYF.

Many counts were recorded for this clonotype. The CDR3 region is CSARGGAGGIQYF. The CDR3 DNA sequence: TGCAGTGCTAGAGGGGGGGCCGGAGGCATTCAGTACTTC. The chain employs TRBV20-1 and TRBJ2-4; D assignment may be TRBD1 or TRBD2 (6 bases each). V was clipped by 1 base and J by 9 bases, with 13 bases between them. This CDR3 spans 13 amino acids. Germline values: CDR1 DFQATT, CDR2 SNEGSKA (reference sequence).

This clonotype was counted at least ten times. This sequence joins TRBV20-1 and TRBJ2-3; D is perhaps TRBD1 or TRBD2 (5 bases each). Trimming took 3 bases from V and 0 from J, leaving 10 bases between them. In germline, CDR1 is DFQATT, CDR2 SNEGSKA (reference sequence). CDR3 length: 14 amino acids. The CDR3 region has the DNA TGCAGTGCTAGGTGGGGGTTTAGCACAGATACGCAGTATTTT. Protein product: CSARWGFSTDTQYF.

The rearrangement links TRBV6-2 or TRBV6-3 to TRBJ1-2; D is possibly TRBD1 (5 bases). V gave up 7 bases and J gave up 4 bases, with 10 bases separating them. CDR3 length equals 12 residues. Per germline, CDR1 MNHEY and CDR2 SVGEGT. CDR3 region: CASTRGSYGYTF. CDR3 bases: TGTGCCAGCACGAGGGGCAGCTATGGCTACACCTTC.

This chain uses TRBV2 with TRBJ1-2, with D perhaps matching TRBD1 (6 bases). Germline V CDR1 and CDR2: SNHLY, FYNNEI. The V end was cut by 7 bases, the J end by 3 bases, with 15 bases between. CDR3 length: 14 residues. This CDR3 is CASNDGGAYYGYTF. The DNA of the CDR3 is TGTGCCAGCAATGACGGGGGGGCCTACTATGGCTACACCTTC.

Turning to this clonotype: One end of the junction is discordant with germline, which a read error may explain. The chain recombines TRBV7-2 with TRBJ2-7, with 7 positions matching TRBD1. The CDR3 length is 16 residues. Germline V lookup: CDR1 SGHTA, CDR2 FQGNSA. The CDR3 DNA is TGTGCCAGCAGCTTAGTTGGGCAGGGGGTTACCTACGGGCAGTACTTC. It specifies CASSLVGQGVTYGQYF.

This clonotype came up a few times. The genes are TRBV6-5 and TRBJ2-1, with 10 bases matching TRBD2. The V gene's germline CDR1 is MNHEY and CDR2 SVGAGI. The CDR3 sequence is 15 residues long. The ends lost 2 bases at V and 3 bases at J; junction bases unmatched: 1. CDR3 sequence (DNA): TGTGCCAGCAGTTACAGCGGGGGGGACTACAATGAGCAGTTCTTC. Protein sequence: CASSYSGGDYNEQFF.

This clonotype has ten or more counts. The chain couples TRBV7-9 to TRBJ2-1; 9 positions match TRBD2. CDR1 is SEHNR, CDR2 FQNEAQ, per germline (reference sequence). CDR3 size: 15 residues. The J segment lost 9 bases and the V segment lost 3 bases, leaving 9 bases of the junction unmatched. This chain's CDR3 is CASSFLRGGSGEQFF. The CDR3, as DNA: TGTGCCAGCAGCTTTTTGCGGGGGGGCTCAGGTGAGCAGTTCTTC.

The V call is TRBV24-1, the J call TRBJ2-5; TRBD1 matches at 7 bases. V shed 5 bases and J 9 bases; nucleotides not matched to a gene: 8. CDR1 KGHDR and CDR2 SFDVKD come from the germline V gene. This CDR3 is 13 amino acids long. CDR3 DNA: TGTGCCACCAGTGGCGGTCCTCAGGGGGCCCAGTACTTC. Its protein is CATSGGPQGAQYF.

This clonotype was picked up a small number of times. The V call is TRBV6-9, the J call TRBJ1-5, with D perhaps matching TRBD1 (6 bases). This CDR3 region has 19 residues. Between the trimmed V and J ends, which lost 3 bases and 7 bases, there was a span of 28 bases. Germline CDR1 is MNHGY and CDR2 is SVAAGI. As DNA, the CDR3 is TGTGCCAGCAGTTACAATTGGAGGCGCGGGGGCGCGGGGGACCAGCCCCAGCATTTT. It yields the protein CASSYNWRRGGAGDQPQHF.

This clonotype was recorded many times. This chain's CDR3 is CASSLVAASDTDTQYF. CDR3 DNA sequence: TGCGCCAGCAGCTTGGTGGCAGCCTCTGACACAGATACGCAGTATTTT. The rearrangement links TRBV5-1 to TRBJ2-3, with D unclear. This CDR3 has 16 residues. Germline V gene data show CDR1 as SGHRS and CDR2 as YFSETQ. Trimming shortened V by 0 bases and J by 2 bases, and 13 bases separated the two germline ends.

This clonotype was seen at least ten times. DNA for the CDR3: TGTGCCAGCAGCTTAGATGGGGGGGCGAACACTGAAGCTTTCTTT. Amino acid sequence: CASSLDGGANTEAFF. The chain uses TRBV7-2 and TRBJ1-1, with D tentatively TRBD1 (6 bases). The V and J ends lost 1 base and 1 base respectively, with 10 bases between them. The CDR3 is 15 amino acids. Germline loops: CDR1 SGHTA, CDR2 FQGNSA. The complete variable domain, with remaining parts taken from reference TRBV7-2 and TRBJ1-1, reads GAGVSQSPSNKVTEKGKDVELRCDPISGHTALYWYRQSLGQGLEFLIYFQGNSAPDKSGLPSDRFSAERTGGSVSTLTIQRTQQEDSAVYLCASSLDGGANTEAFFGQGTRLTVV.

This clonotype appeared many times. The rearrangement links TRBV7-2 to TRBJ2-1; tentatively, D is TRBD1 (6 bases). The CDR3 covers 16 residues. V was clipped by 5 bases and J by 4 bases, with 18 bases between them. Germline CDR1 and CDR2: SGHTA and FQGNSA. The DNA for the CDR3 is TGTGCCAGCAGCCTTTTTTCCACAGGGACATACAATGAGCAGTTCTTC. Its protein product is CASSLFSTGTYNEQFF.

J is TRBJ1-4 and V is TRBV6-2 or TRBV6-3; the D is unclear. Germline values: CDR1 MNHEY, CDR2 SVGEGT. The V and J ends lost 0 bases and 5 bases respectively, with 1 base between them. The CDR3 has 12 residues. The CDR3 coding sequence is TGTGCCAGCAGTTACTCAAATGAAAAACTGTTTTTT. Its protein product is CASSYSNEKLFF.

The sample holds many counts of this clonotype. The rearrangement links TRBV7-3 to TRBJ1-1; possible D gene TRBD1, 5 bases. V was shortened by 5 bases and J by 5 bases, with 12 bases between the two germline ends. Germline V gene sequence: CDR1 SGHTA, CDR2 FQGTGA. This CDR3 contains 13 residues. CDR3 DNA sequence: TGTGCCAGCAGCCCAGGGAAAGGAACTGAAGCTTTCTTT. Translated, it gives CASSPGKGTEAFF.

This clonotype was counted only a few times. The chain has TRBV7-9 and TRBJ2-3; TRBD2 matches at 9 bases. The germline gives CDR1 SEHNR, CDR2 FQNEAQ (reference sequence). This CDR3 is 17 amino acids long. V gave up 5 bases and J gave up 2 bases; unmatched junction bases: 11. In nucleotides, the CDR3 is TGTGCCAGCAGCCCGTGGGGTGGGACTAGCCCCACAGATACGCAGTATTTT. Protein sequence: CASSPWGGTSPTDTQYF.

This chain connects TRBV7-9 to TRBJ1-1, with D unresolved. The CDR3 runs to 12 residues. V gave up 4 bases and J gave up 4 bases, with 7 bases separating them. Germline CDR1 is SEHNR and CDR2 is FQNEAQ (reference sequence). The CDR3 sequence: CASSSVFTEAFF. For the CDR3, the DNA is TGTGCCAGCAGCTCGGTGTTCACTGAAGCTTTCTTT.

There are many counts of this clonotype. The rearrangement joins TRBV6-1 to TRBJ1-3; 7 bases are a match to TRBD1. CDR1 and CDR2 from the germline V gene are MNHNS and SASEGT. Unmatched junction bases numbered 13, after V lost 7 bases and J lost 4 bases. The CDR3 runs 16 residues. The CDR3: CASNTLGGAAGNTIYF. The CDR3, as DNA: TGTGCCAGCAATACCTTAGGGGGCGCAGCCGGAAACACCATATATTTT.

This clonotype was detected a few times. A read error may be the cause here, since a much bigger clone is one base away. V is TRBV24-1 and J is TRBJ2-5; 7 bases agree with TRBD1. With V trimmed by 9 bases and J by 2 bases, 11 bases remained unmatched. Germline V gives CDR1 KGHDR, CDR2 SFDVKD. The CDR3 contains 15 residues. The CDR3 loop reads CATSDTGDEQETQYF. CDR3 bases: TGTGCCACCTCTGATACAGGGGATGAGCAAGAGACCCAGTACTTC.

This chain links TRBV7-2 with TRBJ2-6; D gene unclear. The ends were cut back, 5 bases at V and 0 bases at J, with 8 bases in the middle. The CDR3 contains 15 residues. From germline, CDR1 is SGHTA and CDR2 FQGNSA. CDR3 in amino acids: CASSSKGSGANVLTF. The CDR3 region has the DNA TGTGCCAGCAGCAGCAAGGGCTCTGGGGCCAACGTCCTGACTTTC.